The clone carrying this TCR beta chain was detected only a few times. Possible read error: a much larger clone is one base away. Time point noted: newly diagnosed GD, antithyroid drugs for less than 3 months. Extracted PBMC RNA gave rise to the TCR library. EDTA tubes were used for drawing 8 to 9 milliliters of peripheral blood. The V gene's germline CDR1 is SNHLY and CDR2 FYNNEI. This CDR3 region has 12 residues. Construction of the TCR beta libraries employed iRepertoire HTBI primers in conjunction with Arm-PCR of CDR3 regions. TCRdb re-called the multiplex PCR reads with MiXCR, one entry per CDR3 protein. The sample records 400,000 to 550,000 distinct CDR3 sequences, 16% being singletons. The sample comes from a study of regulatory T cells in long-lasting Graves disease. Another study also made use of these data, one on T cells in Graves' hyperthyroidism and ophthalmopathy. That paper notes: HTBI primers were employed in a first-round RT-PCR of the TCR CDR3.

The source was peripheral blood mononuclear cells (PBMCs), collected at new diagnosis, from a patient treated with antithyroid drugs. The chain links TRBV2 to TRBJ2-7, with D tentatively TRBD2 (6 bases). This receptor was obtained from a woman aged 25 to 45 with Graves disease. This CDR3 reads CASNEGGQELYF. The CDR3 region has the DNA TGTGCCAGCAATGAAGGAGGGCAGGAGTTGTACTTC.